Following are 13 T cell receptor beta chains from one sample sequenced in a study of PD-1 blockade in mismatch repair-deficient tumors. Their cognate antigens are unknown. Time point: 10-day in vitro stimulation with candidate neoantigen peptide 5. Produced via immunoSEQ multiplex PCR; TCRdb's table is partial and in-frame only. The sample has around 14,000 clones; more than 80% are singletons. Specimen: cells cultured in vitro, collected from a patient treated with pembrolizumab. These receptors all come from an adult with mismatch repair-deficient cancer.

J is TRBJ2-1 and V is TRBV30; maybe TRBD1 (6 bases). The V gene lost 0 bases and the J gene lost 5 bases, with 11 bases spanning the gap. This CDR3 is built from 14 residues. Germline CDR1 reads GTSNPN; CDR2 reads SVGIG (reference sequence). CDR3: CAWSVDSTNNEQFF. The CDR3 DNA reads TGTGCCTGGAGTGTGGACAGTACGAACAATGAGCAGTTCTTC.

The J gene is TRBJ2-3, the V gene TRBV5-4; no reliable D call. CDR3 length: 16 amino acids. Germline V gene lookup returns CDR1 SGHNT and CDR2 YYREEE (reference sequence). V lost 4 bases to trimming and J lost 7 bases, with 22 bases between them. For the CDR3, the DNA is TGTGCCAGCAGCAATCTCGGCGACGCAAGCCAGTATACGCAGTATTTT. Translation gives CASSNLGDASQYTQYF.

This chain's CDR3 is CASSLSGFSTDTQYF. CDR3 DNA sequence: TGTGCCAGCAGCCTAAGCGGGTTCAGCACAGATACGCAGTATTTT. The V gene is TRBV7-9, the J gene TRBJ2-3; D is possibly TRBD2 (6 bases). The germline CDR1 and CDR2 sequences are SEHNR and FQNEAQ (reference sequence). V was pared by 5 bases and J by 0 bases, with 12 bases between. The CDR3 runs 15 residues.

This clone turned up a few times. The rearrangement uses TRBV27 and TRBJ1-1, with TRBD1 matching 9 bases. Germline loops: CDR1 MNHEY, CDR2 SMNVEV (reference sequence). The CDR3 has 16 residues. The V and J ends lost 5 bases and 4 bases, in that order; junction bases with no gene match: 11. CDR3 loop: CASSPWTGVEVTEAFF. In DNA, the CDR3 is TGTGCCAGCAGTCCCTGGACAGGGGTTGAAGTCACTGAAGCTTTCTTT.

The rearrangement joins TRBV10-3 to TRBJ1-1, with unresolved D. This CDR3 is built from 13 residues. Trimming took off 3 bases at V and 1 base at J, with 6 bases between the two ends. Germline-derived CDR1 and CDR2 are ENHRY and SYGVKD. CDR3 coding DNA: TGTGCCATCAGTGAAGTAGGGAACACTGAAGCTTTCTTT. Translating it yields CAISEVGNTEAFF.

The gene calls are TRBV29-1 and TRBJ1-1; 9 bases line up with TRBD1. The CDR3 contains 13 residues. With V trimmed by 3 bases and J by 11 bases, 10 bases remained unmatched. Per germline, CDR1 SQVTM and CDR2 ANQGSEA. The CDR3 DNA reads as TGCAGCGTTGACCGAACAGGGGGCACTAAGGCTTTCTTT. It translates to CSVDRTGGTKAFF.

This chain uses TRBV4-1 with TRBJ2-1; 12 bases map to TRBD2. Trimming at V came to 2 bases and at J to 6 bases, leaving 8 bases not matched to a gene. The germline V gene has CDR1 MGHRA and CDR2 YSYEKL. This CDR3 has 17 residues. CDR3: CASSQPTSGRRGNEQFF. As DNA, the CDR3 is TGCGCCAGCAGCCAACCCACTAGCGGGAGGCGCGGCAATGAGCAGTTCTTC.

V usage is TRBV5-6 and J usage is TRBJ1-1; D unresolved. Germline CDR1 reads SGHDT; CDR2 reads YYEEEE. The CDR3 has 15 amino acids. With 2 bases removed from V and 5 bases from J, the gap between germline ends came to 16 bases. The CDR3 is CASSFYEVVGTEAFF. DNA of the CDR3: TGTGCCAGCAGCTTCTATGAGGTCGTGGGAACTGAAGCTTTCTTT.

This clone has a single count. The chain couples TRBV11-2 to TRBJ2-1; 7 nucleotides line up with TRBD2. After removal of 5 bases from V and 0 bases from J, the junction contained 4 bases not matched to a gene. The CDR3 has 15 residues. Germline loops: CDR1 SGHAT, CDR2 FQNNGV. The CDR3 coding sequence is TGTGCCAGCAGCGTCGGCGGGAGCTCCTACAATGAGCAGTTCTTC. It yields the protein CASSVGGSSYNEQFF.

The CDR3, as DNA: TGTGCCAGCAGTTTATTCGGTCCCGTGAACGAGCAGTACTTC. Protein product: CASSLFGPVNEQYF. The chain employs TRBV28 and TRBJ2-7, with unresolved D. This CDR3 region has 14 residues. Trimming cost V 1 base and J 5 bases, with 12 bases left between them. The germline V gene has CDR1 MDHEN and CDR2 SYDVKM.

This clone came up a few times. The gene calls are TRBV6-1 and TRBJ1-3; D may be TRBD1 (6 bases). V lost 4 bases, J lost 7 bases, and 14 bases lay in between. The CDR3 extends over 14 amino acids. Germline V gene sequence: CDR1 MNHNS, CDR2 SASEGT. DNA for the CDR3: TGTGCCAGCAGTGGTAGGACAGAGGGGAACACCATATATTTT. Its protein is CASSGRTEGNTIYF.

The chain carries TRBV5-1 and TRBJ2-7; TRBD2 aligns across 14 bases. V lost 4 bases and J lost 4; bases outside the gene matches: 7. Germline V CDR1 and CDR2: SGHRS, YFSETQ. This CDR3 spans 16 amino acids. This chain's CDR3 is CASSPRTSGRSYEQYF. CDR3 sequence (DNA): TGCGCCAGCAGCCCAAGGACTAGCGGGAGGTCTTACGAGCAGTACTTC.

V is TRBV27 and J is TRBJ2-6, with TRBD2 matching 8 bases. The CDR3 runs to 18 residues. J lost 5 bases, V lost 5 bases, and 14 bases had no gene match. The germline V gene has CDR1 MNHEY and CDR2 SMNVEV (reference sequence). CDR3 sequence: CASSRTSWLQSRANVLTF. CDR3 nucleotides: TGTGCCAGCAGTAGGACTAGCTGGCTACAAAGTCGGGCCAACGTCCTGACTTTC. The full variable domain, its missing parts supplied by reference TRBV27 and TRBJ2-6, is EAQVTQNPRYLITVTGKKLTVTCSQNMNHEYMSWYRQDPGLGLRQIYYSMNVEVTDKGDVPEGYKVSRKEKRNFPLILESPSPNQTSLYFCASSRTSWLQSRANVLTFGAGSRLTVL.